The source of this T cell receptor beta chain is a study of T cell responses to AZD1222 COVID-19 vaccine. Study details: Second doses that came at about 4 or about 12 weeks were put together.

Comments on this clone: Its antigen remains unknown.

Study-wide results and limits: Receipt of two AZD1222 doses was followed by a rise in Spike-specific TCR breadth and depth. Across spike, vaccine-associated CD4 TCRs were found, dominant at 160-218 and 743-854. Clonal diversity may have been underestimated, and the donors were mostly white British, with more females than males.

The method was immunoSEQ multiplex PCR; TCRdb's version includes in-frame clones alone and lacks a portion of them. The sample carries about 140,000 clones, approximately 90% recorded once. The origin of this receptor is an adult in good health. The source was peripheral blood, collected on day 0 of AZD1222 vaccination.

The CDR3 is CASSLAENEQFF. The CDR3 nucleotides are TGTGCCAGCAGCTTAGCGGAGAATGAGCAGTTCTTC. The gene calls are TRBV7-9 and TRBJ2-1; no firm D call. Looked up from germline, CDR1 is SEHNR and CDR2 is FQNEAQ (reference sequence). V gave up 0 bases and J gave up 7 bases, with 4 bases separating them. CDR3 length: 12 residues.